These 32 T cell receptor beta chains originate from one sample sequenced in a study of T cells after yellow fever vaccination. TCRdb reprocessed the 5' RACE reads with MiXCR, giving one entry per CDR3 protein. In the table there are fewer than 500,000 distinct CDR3 sequences, 18% of which are singletons. The sequenced sample was PBMCs, obtained before the yellow fever booster vaccination. The source is a man aged 18 to 29 who received the YFV17D yellow fever vaccine.

Only a few counts were recorded for this clonotype. The V gene is TRBV7-3, the J gene TRBJ2-5; D is possibly TRBD2 (6 bases). Germline CDR1 SGHTA, CDR2 FQGTGA. The length of the CDR3 is 18 residues. V lost 7 bases to trimming and J lost 2 bases, with 26 bases between them. This CDR3 is CASTLRGGPFFLQETQYF. Here the CDR3 DNA reads TGTGCCAGCACCCTGCGGGGAGGCCCTTTTTTCCTTCAAGAGACCCAGTACTTC.

J is TRBJ1-2 and V is TRBV7-9; D unclear. V lost 0 bases to trimming and J lost 7 bases, with 6 bases between them. This CDR3 contains 12 residues. CDR1 is SEHNR, CDR2 FQNEAQ, per germline (reference sequence). Here the CDR3 DNA reads TGTGCCAGCAGCTTAGCGGTGGGTGGCTACACCTTC. It translates to CASSLAVGGYTF.

There are many counts of this clonotype. V gene TRBV27 combines with J gene TRBJ1-1, with a tentative D call TRBD1 (5 bases). The CDR3 is made up of 13 amino acids. V was clipped by 5 bases and J by 0 bases, with 7 bases between them. CDR1 and CDR2 (germline): MNHEY, SMNVEV (reference sequence). CDR3 in amino acids: CASSRGMNTEAFF. As DNA, the CDR3 is TGTGCCAGCAGTAGGGGCATGAACACTGAAGCTTTCTTT.

The chain uses TRBV5-1 and TRBJ2-7, with TRBD1 matching over 9 bases. The V gene end was trimmed by 4 bases and the J gene end by 4 bases; junction bases not matched to a gene: 6. The CDR3 sequence is 14 residues long. Germline V gives CDR1 SGHRS, CDR2 YFSETQ. In nucleotides, the CDR3 is TGCGCCAGCAGCCAAGGGACAGGGTGGTACGAGCAGTACGTC. This translates into CASSQGTGWYEQYV.

This chain connects TRBV9 to TRBJ1-1; TRBD1 is a possible D gene (5 bases). The CDR3 is 16 residues long. V was cut by 3 bases and J by 1 base, with 16 bases left in between. CDR1 and CDR2 (germline): SGDLS, YYNGEE. The CDR3 loop is CASSEGSVGENTEAFF. Written as DNA, the CDR3 is TGTGCCAGCAGCGAGGGGTCGGTTGGGGAGAACACTGAAGCTTTCTTT. Based on the CDR3 plus reference TRBV9 and TRBJ1-1, the full variable domain is DSGVTQTPKHLITATGQRVTLRCSPRSGDLSVYWYQQSLDQGLQFLIQYYNGEERAKGNILERFSAQQFPDLHSELNLSSLELGDSALYFCASSEGSVGENTEAFFGQGTRLTVV.

The gene calls are TRBV6-5 and TRBJ2-5; no definite D call. The CDR3 has 14 residues. V was clipped by 0 bases and J by 5 bases, with 10 bases between them. Germline V CDR1 and CDR2: MNHEY, SVGAGI. The CDR3 nucleotides read TGTGCCAGCAGTTACTCATCACAGATGGAGACCCAGTACTTC. Translated: CASSYSSQMETQYF.

V is TRBV7-9 and J is TRBJ2-3; a possible D gene is TRBD1 (5 bases). The CDR3 spans 16 residues. Germline V CDR1 and CDR2: SEHNR, FQNEAQ (reference sequence). Trimming cost V 2 bases and J 4 bases, with 16 bases left between them. Here the CDR3 DNA reads TGTGCCAGCAGCTTACCGGAGCAGGGTAGGGCAGATACGCAGTATTTT. It encodes CASSLPEQGRADTQYF.

This clonotype was counted between two and nine times. The chain has TRBV12-3 or TRBV12-4 and TRBJ1-1, with 7 bases fitting TRBD1. The CDR3 spans 15 residues. V gave up 3 bases and J gave up 8 bases; unmatched junction bases: 12. CDR3 residues: CASSFGKVGTAEAFF. Here the CDR3 DNA reads TGTGCCAGCAGTTTTGGGAAGGTTGGGACAGCAGAAGCTTTCTTT.

This clonotype was picked up a small number of times. The CDR3 spells CASSFHYQAQYF. As DNA, the CDR3 is TGTGCCAGCAGTTTCCACTACCAGGCCCAGTACTTC. The chain recombines TRBV12-3 or TRBV12-4 with TRBJ2-5; D unclear. The CDR3 runs to 12 residues. Trimming cost V 3 bases and J 9 bases, with 11 bases left between them.

This clonotype has only a few counts. The chain combines TRBV6-6 with TRBJ1-4; 7 bases are shared with TRBD1. V shed 4 bases and J 8 bases; nucleotides not matched to a gene: 7. This CDR3 spans 14 amino acids. Germline values: CDR1 MNHNY, CDR2 SVGAGI (reference sequence). The CDR3 DNA is TGTGCCAGCAGTTCGACAGGGTTCGTGGAAAAACTGTTTTTT. This sequence encodes CASSSTGFVEKLFF.

In DNA, the CDR3 is TGCAGTGCTAGAGATCCCAGAGCTGGAAACACCATATATTTT. It is translated as CSARDPRAGNTIYF. This chain joins TRBV20-1 and TRBJ1-3; D unclear. This CDR3 is 14 amino acids long. V was pared by 0 bases and J by 2 bases, with 8 bases between. Germline loops: CDR1 DFQATT, CDR2 SNEGSKA (reference sequence).

The chain employs TRBV11-2 and TRBJ2-2, with D uncertain. CDR3 length: 14 residues. Between the trimmed V and J ends, which lost 5 bases and 3 bases, there was a span of 10 bases. Germline CDR1 is SGHAT and CDR2 is FQNNGV. CDR3 residues: CASSLRADTGELFF. CDR3 coding DNA: TGTGCCAGCAGCCTTAGGGCGGACACCGGGGAGCTGTTTTTT. Together with reference TRBV11-2 and TRBJ2-2, the CDR3 gives the full variable domain: EAGVAQSPRYKIIEKRQSVAFWCNPISGHATLYWYQQILGQGPKLLIQFQNNGVVDDSQLPKDRFSAERLKGVDSTLKIQPAKLEDSAVYLCASSLRADTGELFFGEGSRLTVL.

Only a few counts were recorded for this clonotype. V is TRBV29-1 and J is TRBJ2-7; perhaps D is TRBD1 or TRBD2 (5 bases each). Trimming cost V 6 bases and J 2 bases, with 14 bases left between them. The CDR3 runs to 13 residues. Germline CDR1 reads SQVTM; CDR2 reads ANQGSEA. The CDR3 sequence: CSVTGHSAYEQYF. For the CDR3, the DNA is TGCAGCGTAACGGGGCACTCAGCCTACGAGCAGTACTTC.

The chain is built from TRBV11-2 and TRBJ1-6; tentative D call: TRBD1 (6 bases). V lost 5 bases and J lost 5, with 10 bases in between. CDR3 length: 14 residues. CDR1 SGHAT and CDR2 FQNNGV come from the germline V gene. This chain's CDR3 is CASSEGGDNSPLHF. The CDR3 bases are TGTGCCAGCAGCGAGGGGGGGGATAATTCACCCCTCCACTTT.

The chain couples TRBV6-6 to TRBJ2-2; no firm D call. Germline CDR1 reads MNHNY; CDR2 reads SVGAGI (reference sequence). This CDR3 region has 12 residues. The CDR3 coding sequence is TGTGGCGCCAAGGTGTACACCGGGGAGCTGTTTTTT. As protein: CGAKVYTGELFF.

This clonotype was seen more than once but under ten times. CDR3 nucleotides: TGCGCCAGTTCACGAGGACTAGCGGGGCTCCCAGATACGCAGTATTTT. This encodes CASSRGLAGLPDTQYF. V usage is TRBV5-1 and J usage is TRBJ2-3; 12 bases are a match to TRBD2. CDR3 length: 16 amino acids. Looked up from germline, CDR1 is SGHRS and CDR2 is YFSETQ. The V gene end was trimmed by 8 bases and the J gene end by 4 bases; junction bases not matched to a gene: 11.

This clonotype was detected a few times. The chain recombines TRBV4-3 with TRBJ2-7; 8 bases align to TRBD2. J lost 3 bases, V lost 0 bases, and 7 bases had no gene match. CDR1 is LGHNA, CDR2 YSLEER, per germline. The CDR3 runs 16 residues. CDR3 in amino acids: CASSQDTSGGLYEQYV. CDR3 nucleotides: TGCGCCAGCAGCCAAGATACCAGCGGGGGCCTCTACGAGCAGTACGTC.

This clonotype was seen only a few times. The chain recombines TRBV7-9 with TRBJ1-1; possible D gene TRBD1, 6 bases. CDR1 and CDR2 (germline): SEHNR, FQNEAQ (reference sequence). The CDR3 extends over 15 amino acids. Trimming stripped 5 bases from V and 1 base from J, with 14 bases between. The CDR3, as DNA: TGTGCCAGCAGCCCCCCCGGGACACAGAACACTGAAGCTTTCTTT. Translating gives CASSPPGTQNTEAFF. Variable domain in full (rest from reference TRBV7-9 and TRBJ1-1): DTGVSQNPRHKITKRGQNVTFRCDPISEHNRLYWYRQTLGQGPEFLTYFQNEAQLEKSRLLSDRFSAERPKGSFSTLEIQRTEQGDSAMYLCASSPPGTQNTEAFFGQGTRLTVV.

This clonotype was seen a single time. The chain combines TRBV4-1 with TRBJ1-2, with 9 bases fitting TRBD1. Germline V gene lookup returns CDR1 MGHRA and CDR2 YSYEKL. J gave up 4 bases and V 0 bases, and 6 bases lay outside the gene matches. The CDR3 is made up of 16 amino acids. The CDR3 nucleotides read TGCGCCAGCAGCCAAGATCGGGGGGACAGGGCCTATGGCTACACCTTC. As protein: CASSQDRGDRAYGYTF.

The chain joins TRBV20-1 to TRBJ1-1; D call uncertain. Between the trimmed V and J ends, which lost 3 bases and 3 bases, there was a span of 8 bases. This CDR3 has 12 amino acids. Germline V lookup: CDR1 DFQATT, CDR2 SNEGSKA (reference sequence). The chain's CDR3 is CSASRRDTEAFF. The CDR3 DNA reads TGCAGTGCTAGTCGACGGGACACTGAAGCTTTCTTT.

The rearrangement links TRBV12-3 or TRBV12-4 to TRBJ1-2; maybe TRBD1 (5 bases). Trimming removed 0 bases at V and 6 bases at J, with 11 bases between. The CDR3 spans 14 residues. CDR3 DNA sequence: TGTGCCAGCAGTTTAGCATCGGGGCCCCATGGCTACACCTTC. Translated: CASSLASGPHGYTF.

The chain links TRBV18 to TRBJ2-3; a weak D match, TRBD1 (5 bases). The CDR3 runs 14 residues. With 7 bases removed from V and 2 bases from J, the gap between germline ends came to 13 bases. Germline V gene data show CDR1 as KGHSH and CDR2 as LQKENI. In nucleotides, the CDR3 is TGTGCCAGCTTCACCACAGGTTTCACAGATACGCAGTATTTT. Its protein is CASFTTGFTDTQYF.

This clonotype has only a few counts. The V gene is TRBV7-7, the J gene TRBJ2-5; 7 bases are shared with TRBD2. V dropped 6 bases and J dropped 2; count of bases not matched to a gene: 6. The germline V gene encodes CDR1 SSHAT and CDR2 FNYEAQ (reference sequence). This CDR3 spans 14 amino acids. The CDR3, as DNA: TGTGCCAGCAGTCGTCCGGGGGGACAAGAGACCCAGTACTTC. This sequence encodes CASSRPGGQETQYF.

This clonotype appeared a few times. The chain couples TRBV10-3 to TRBJ1-4, with D maybe TRBD1 (5 bases). Trimming shortened V by 4 bases and J by 4 bases, and 13 bases separated the two germline ends. The CDR3 contains 15 residues. Germline V gene sequence: CDR1 ENHRY, CDR2 SYGVKD. For the CDR3, the DNA is TGTGCCATCAGTGCCCCCGGGACGGATAATGAAAAACTGTTTTTT. Its protein is CAISAPGTDNEKLFF.

This clonotype has a handful of counts. CDR3 in DNA: TGCGCCAGCAGCCAAGACAGGGGGGCGCGAAAACTGTTTTTT. Amino acid sequence: CASSQDRGARKLFF. The chain recombines TRBV4-3 with TRBJ1-4, with 7 nucleotides matching TRBD1. V lost 0 bases and J lost 10; bases outside the gene matches: 5. The CDR3 covers 14 residues. Germline V gene data show CDR1 as LGHNA and CDR2 as YSLEER.

In its sample, this clonotype was seen a few times. The CDR3 sequence is CASSQRDRRMWTQYF. The CDR3 coding sequence is TGTGCCAGCAGTCAGCGGGACAGGCGGATGTGGACCCAGTACTTC. V usage is TRBV6-5 and J usage is TRBJ2-5, with a weak D call TRBD1 (8 bases). From germline, CDR1 is MNHEY and CDR2 SVGAGI. There are 15 residues in the CDR3. Trimming removed 5 bases at V and 7 bases at J, with 20 bases between.

This chain joins TRBV6-5 and TRBJ1-2; D ambiguous. Germline assignment: CDR1 MNHEY and CDR2 SVGAGI. V was pared by 2 bases and J by 8 bases, with 6 bases between. The CDR3 contains 11 residues. The CDR3 loop reads CASSYGWGYTF. The DNA of the CDR3 is TGTGCCAGCAGTTACGGCTGGGGCTACACCTTC.

This clonotype was counted many times. V gene TRBV10-2 combines with J gene TRBJ2-5, with 8 bases that match TRBD1. J lost 5 bases, V lost 5 bases, and 4 bases had no gene match. Germline CDR1 reads WSHSY; CDR2 reads SAAADI. This CDR3 spans 13 amino acids. CDR3 region: CASSQGAEETQYF. The CDR3 bases are TGCGCCAGCAGTCAGGGGGCAGAGGAGACCCAGTACTTC.

This clonotype turned up a few times. The chain is built from TRBV11-2 and TRBJ2-7; 7 positions agree with TRBD2. The CDR3 totals 13 residues. Germline loops: CDR1 SGHAT, CDR2 FQNNGV. The J segment lost 5 bases and the V segment lost 3 bases, leaving 4 bases of the junction unmatched. CDR3 loop: CASSFGRANEQYV. The CDR3 region has the DNA TGTGCCAGCAGCTTTGGGAGGGCAAACGAGCAGTACGTC.

This chain connects TRBV7-2 to TRBJ2-4; D is uncertain. Germline CDR1 SGHTA, CDR2 FQGNSA. This CDR3 has 14 residues. Between the trimmed V and J ends, which lost 1 base and 5 bases, there was a span of 9 bases. The CDR3 reads CASSLGRAQNIQYF. Written as DNA, the CDR3 is TGTGCCAGCAGCTTAGGAAGGGCCCAAAACATTCAGTACTTC.

This clonotype was detected a few times. This chain uses TRBV7-9 with TRBJ1-1, with a possible D match to TRBD1 (5 bases). The germline gives CDR1 SEHNR, CDR2 FQNEAQ (reference sequence). The CDR3 loop spans 14 amino acids. With 5 bases removed from V and 4 bases from J, the gap between germline ends came to 14 bases. The CDR3 here is CASSGGVLSTEAFF. DNA of the CDR3: TGTGCCAGCAGCGGGGGGGTCTTATCCACTGAAGCTTTCTTT. Looking up the rest from reference TRBV7-9 and TRBJ1-1 gives the full variable domain: DTGVSQNPRHKITKRGQNVTFRCDPISEHNRLYWYRQTLGQGPEFLTYFQNEAQLEKSRLLSDRFSAERPKGSFSTLEIQRTEQGDSAMYLCASSGGVLSTEAFFGQGTRLTVV.

This chain joins TRBV10-3 and TRBJ2-1; D is perhaps TRBD1 (5 bases). This CDR3 contains 18 residues. The ends were cut back, 1 base at V and 0 bases at J, with 16 bases in the middle. Germline lookup yields CDR1 ENHRY and CDR2 SYGVKD. CDR3 nucleotides: TGTGCCATCAGTGAGTATAAGTCACAGGACCGCTCCTACAATGAGCAGTTCTTC. The encoded protein is CAISEYKSQDRSYNEQFF.